Presented here are 25 T cell receptor beta chains from one specimen sequenced in a study of blood T cell repertoires in COVID-19 (dated by TCRdb to the early 2020s). Receptor amplification or capture employed the immunoSEQ multiplex PCR assay. The table was pulled from immuneACCESS by TCRdb, which kept in-frame rearrangements only. Such tables lose some clones; where checked, under half of the loss comes from unresolved V genes, and the rest has no known cause. The sample includes more than 300,000 clones, with 87% observed a single time. The top ten clones comprise about 9.4% of the sample. The sequenced material came from peripheral blood. These receptors originate from a woman aged 25 to 39 with COVID-19, enrolled during active disease.

The V and J genes are TRBV10-1 and TRBJ2-1, with a tentative D call TRBD1 (6 bases). CDR3 length: 13 amino acids. CDR1 and CDR2 from the germline V gene are WNHNN and SYGVQD (reference sequence). The V and J ends lost 4 bases and 8 bases respectively, with 12 bases between them. This CDR3 reads CASSVNRADEQFF. Here the CDR3 DNA reads TGCGCCAGCAGTGTTAACAGGGCCGATGAGCAGTTCTTC.

This chain uses TRBV5-4 with TRBJ1-6, with D possibly being TRBD1 (6 bases). Trimming removed 4 bases from V and 2 bases from J, with 13 bases in between. The CDR3 runs 16 residues. Germline loops: CDR1 SGHNT, CDR2 YYREEE (reference sequence). This chain's CDR3 is CASSKIQGAYNSPLHF. DNA for the CDR3: TGTGCCAGCAGCAAAATACAGGGTGCCTATAATTCACCCCTCCACTTT.

This sequence joins TRBV10-3 and TRBJ2-1; TRBD1 matches 7 bases. This CDR3 is 14 amino acids long. V trimming: 6 bases; J trimming: 4 bases; junction bases outside the gene matches: 6. Per germline, CDR1 ENHRY and CDR2 SYGVKD. The CDR3 nucleotides read TGTGCCATCAGAGGGGCAGGGGGTTACAATGAGCAGTTCTTC. Its protein is CAIRGAGGYNEQFF.

This chain uses TRBV24-1 with TRBJ2-2; 7 bases fit TRBD1. CDR1 and CDR2 (germline): KGHDR, SFDVKD. CDR3 length equals 18 residues. J lost 5 bases, V lost 2 bases, and 13 bases had no gene match. CDR3 nucleotide sequence: TGTGCCACCAGTGATTGGGGTTCAACAGGGGCAGATACCGGGGAGCTGTTTTTT. Encoded protein: CATSDWGSTGADTGELFF.

The chain is built from TRBV2 and TRBJ2-5, with a tentative D call TRBD2 (5 bases). Germline V gene sequence: CDR1 SNHLY, CDR2 FYNNEI. The V end lost 7 bases, the J end lost 4 bases, and 7 bases lay between the germline ends. This CDR3 contains 11 residues. The chain's CDR3 is CASTAGETQYF. The CDR3 DNA reads as TGTGCCAGCACCGCGGGAGAGACCCAGTACTTC.

The chain uses TRBV28 and TRBJ2-5; TRBD1 matches 8 bases. The germline V gene has CDR1 MDHEN and CDR2 SYDVKM. The CDR3 has 15 amino acids. Unmatched junction bases numbered 8, after V lost 7 bases and J lost 1 base. The CDR3 loop is CASTEDRDPQETQYF. The DNA for the CDR3 is TGTGCCAGCACCGAGGACAGGGACCCCCAAGAGACCCAGTACTTC.

This chain connects TRBV5-1 to TRBJ2-5, with TRBD1 matching over 7 bases. Looked up from germline, CDR1 is SGHRS and CDR2 is YFSETQ. This CDR3 is 14 amino acids long. Trimming removed 4 bases from V and 3 bases from J; junction bases left unmatched: 6. The CDR3 here is CASSHVDREETQYF. In DNA form, the CDR3 reads TGCGCCAGCAGCCACGTTGACAGGGAAGAGACCCAGTACTTC.

The chain couples TRBV12-5 to TRBJ2-5; tentative D call: TRBD2 (5 bases). The germline gives CDR1 LGHNT, CDR2 FRNRAP. V was trimmed by 7 bases and J by 1 base, leaving 10 bases between them. The CDR3 totals 13 residues. CDR3 residues: CASARGIQETQYF. Written as DNA, the CDR3 is TGTGCTAGTGCCCGGGGAATCCAAGAGACCCAGTACTTC. Drawing the rest from reference TRBV12-5 and TRBJ2-5, the complete variable domain is DARVTQTPRHKVTEMGQEVTMRCQPILGHNTVFWYRQTMMQGLELLAYFRNRAPLDDSGMPKDRFSAEMPDATLATLKIQPSEPRDSAVYFCASARGIQETQYFGPGTRLLVL.

The rearrangement links TRBV29-1 to TRBJ2-5, with 8 nucleotides matching TRBD2. Germline V gene lookup returns CDR1 SQVTM and CDR2 ANQGSEA. The J segment lost 5 bases and the V segment lost 4 bases, leaving 9 bases of the junction unmatched. CDR3 length: 14 amino acids. This chain's CDR3 is CSVVATSVAETQYF. For the CDR3, the DNA is TGCAGCGTTGTCGCGACTAGCGTAGCGGAGACCCAGTACTTC.

The CDR3 sequence is CASSDSTDRGGLDEKLFF. The CDR3 bases are TGTGCCAGCAGTGACTCGACGGACAGGGGAGGATTAGACGAAAAACTGTTTTTT. The rearrangement joins TRBV6-4 to TRBJ1-4, with 9 bases aligning to TRBD1. This CDR3 is built from 18 residues. Germline CDR1 reads MRHNA; CDR2 reads SNTAGT. With V trimmed by 0 bases and J by 8 bases, 13 bases remained unmatched.

The chain carries TRBV6-5 and TRBJ2-3; 9 positions agree with TRBD1. Germline CDR1 MNHEY, CDR2 SVGAGI. The CDR3 loop spans 14 amino acids. J gave up 2 bases and V 5 bases, and 2 bases lay outside the gene matches. CDR3 sequence (DNA): TGTGCCAGCAGTAGGGACAGGGCCACAGATACGCAGTATTTT. Translation: CASSRDRATDTQYF.

The chain carries TRBV3-1 (or the pseudogene TRBV3-2) and TRBJ2-7; tentatively, D is TRBD1 (6 bases). Trimming shortened V by 0 bases and J by 3 bases, and 15 bases separated the two germline ends. The germline gives CDR1 LGHDT, CDR2 YNNKEL (reference sequence). CDR3 length equals 16 residues. The CDR3 sequence: CASSQDPRGSLYEQYF. In DNA form, the CDR3 reads TGTGCCAGCAGCCAAGACCCCAGGGGCTCCCTCTACGAGCAGTACTTC.

The rearrangement joins TRBV6-5 to TRBJ2-2; 7 nucleotides match TRBD2. The length of the CDR3 is 15 residues. The germline gives CDR1 MNHEY, CDR2 SVGAGI. Germline trimming cut 6 bases from V and 4 bases from J; bases unmatched to any gene: 8. CDR3 region: CASRIREAGTGELFF. The CDR3 DNA reads TGTGCCAGCAGGATTCGGGAGGCGGGCACCGGGGAGCTGTTTTTT.

To note about this clone: This CDR3 is also generated by other DNA sequences in the sample. This chain uses TRBV7-9 with TRBJ2-1; TRBD2 aligns across 7 bases. Trimming took 6 bases from V and 0 from J; bases not matched to a gene: 5. CDR3 length equals 15 residues. CDR1 SEHNR and CDR2 FQNEAQ come from the germline V gene (reference sequence). For the CDR3, the DNA is TGTGCCAGCAGTCCCGGGGGGAGCTCCTACAATGAGCAGTTCTTC. It specifies CASSPGGSSYNEQFF. The full variable domain, in which reference TRBV7-9 and TRBJ2-1 provide the parts outside the CDR3, is DTGVSQNPRHKITKRGQNVTFRCDPISEHNRLYWYRQTLGQGPEFLTYFQNEAQLEKSRLLSDRFSAERPKGSFSTLEIQRTEQGDSAMYLCASSPGGSSYNEQFFGPGTRLTVL.

The CDR3: CASSQVEGLEGKQYF. The DNA of the CDR3 is TGCGCCAGCAGCCAAGTGGAGGGACTAGAGGGAAAGCAGTACTTC. This chain connects TRBV4-1 to TRBJ2-7; TRBD2 matches 8 bases. Germline V lookup: CDR1 MGHRA, CDR2 YSYEKL. Trimming at V came to 1 base and at J to 8 bases, leaving 10 bases not matched to a gene. The CDR3 runs to 15 residues.

The chain recombines TRBV7-2 with TRBJ2-2, with 11 bases matching TRBD1. This CDR3 contains 17 residues. Germline V lookup: CDR1 SGHTA, CDR2 FQGNSA. V shed 3 bases, J shed 4 bases, and the junction held 7 bases outside the gene matches. The CDR3 DNA reads TGTGCCAGCAGCTTGGCCTCCGGGACAGGGGGCACCGGGGAGCTGTTTTTT. The encoded protein is CASSLASGTGGTGELFF.

The chain links TRBV19 to TRBJ1-1; tentative D call: TRBD1 (6 bases). Germline assignment: CDR1 LNHDA and CDR2 SQIVND (reference sequence). The CDR3 is 14 amino acids. Trimming removed 3 bases from V and 6 bases from J, with 14 bases in between. Here the CDR3 DNA reads TGTGCCAGTAGTATCCAGGGGATAATCTCTGAAGCTTTCTTT. As protein: CASSIQGIISEAFF.

The chain couples TRBV6-2 or TRBV6-3 to TRBJ2-7, with D unresolved. Germline V gene sequence: CDR1 MNHEY, CDR2 SVGEGT. The CDR3 contains 11 residues. Deletions cut 1 base from V and 6 bases from J, with 4 bases between. As DNA, the CDR3 is TGTGCCAGCAGTTACTTTCGCGAGCAGTACTTC. It yields the protein CASSYFREQYF.

The chain is built from TRBV28 and TRBJ2-5, with 10 bases that match TRBD1. After removal of 4 bases from V and 5 bases from J, the junction contained 4 bases not matched to a gene. CDR3 size: 14 residues. The germline V gene has CDR1 MDHEN and CDR2 SYDVKM. In DNA, the CDR3 is TGTGCCAGCAGTTCCCGGGACAGGGGTGAGACCCAGTACTTC. Translation: CASSSRDRGETQYF.

Points on this clone: Within the sample, other DNA sequences also encode this same CDR3. V usage is TRBV27 and J usage is TRBJ2-7; D might be TRBD2 (5 bases). Germline V gives CDR1 MNHEY, CDR2 SMNVEV (reference sequence). This CDR3 is built from 13 residues. V was clipped by 3 bases and J by 3 bases, with 9 bases between them. The CDR3 DNA is TGTGCCAGCAGTTTCAGAGGGAGCTACGAGCAGTACTTC. It specifies CASSFRGSYEQYF.

This clone was seen a few times. The chain carries TRBV28 and TRBJ1-2; 7 bases are shared with TRBD1. CDR1 and CDR2 from the germline V gene are MDHEN and SYDVKM. CDR3 length: 14 amino acids. V gave up 5 bases and J gave up 8 bases; unmatched junction bases: 11. CDR3 DNA sequence: TGTGCCAGCAGTCCCTGGGGGACAGTCGGCGGCTACACCTTC. Amino acids: CASSPWGTVGGYTF.

The CDR3 DNA is TGCGCCAGCAGCCCAAATGGACTGTACGAGCAGTACTTC. Translated, it gives CASSPNGLYEQYF. The gene calls are TRBV5-1 and TRBJ2-7; tentatively, D is TRBD2 (5 bases). The CDR3 has 13 amino acids. V lost 4 bases, J lost 4 bases, and 12 bases lay in between. Germline V gene data show CDR1 as SGHRS and CDR2 as YFSETQ.

This clone was seen a few times. The V and J genes are TRBV27 and TRBJ1-2; 11 bases line up with TRBD1. This CDR3 spans 16 amino acids. Germline CDR1 MNHEY, CDR2 SMNVEV (reference sequence). V lost 0 bases, J lost 3 bases, and 3 bases stayed unmatched. CDR3 in amino acids: CASSLSWTGGDYGYTF. CDR3 in DNA: TGTGCCAGCAGTTTATCTTGGACAGGGGGCGACTATGGCTACACCTTC.

This rearrangement joins TRBV5-8 to TRBJ1-2, with no clear D. The CDR3 contains 14 residues. Trimming pared 9 bases from V and 2 bases from J, leaving 17 bases between. Germline assignment: CDR1 SGHTS and CDR2 YDEGEE. The CDR3 sequence: CAILPRDTNYGYTF. The CDR3 coding sequence is TGTGCCATTCTTCCCCGAGACACCAACTATGGCTACACCTTC.

The chain recombines TRBV15 with TRBJ1-2, with a tentative D call TRBD1 (6 bases). Germline V gene sequence: CDR1 LNHNV, CDR2 YYDKDF (reference sequence). Trimming shortened V by 0 bases and J by 6 bases, and 11 bases separated the two germline ends. This CDR3 has 14 residues. The CDR3 DNA follows: TGTGCCACCAGCAGAGACAGGGGTTCGAATGGCTACACCTTC. Protein sequence: CATSRDRGSNGYTF.